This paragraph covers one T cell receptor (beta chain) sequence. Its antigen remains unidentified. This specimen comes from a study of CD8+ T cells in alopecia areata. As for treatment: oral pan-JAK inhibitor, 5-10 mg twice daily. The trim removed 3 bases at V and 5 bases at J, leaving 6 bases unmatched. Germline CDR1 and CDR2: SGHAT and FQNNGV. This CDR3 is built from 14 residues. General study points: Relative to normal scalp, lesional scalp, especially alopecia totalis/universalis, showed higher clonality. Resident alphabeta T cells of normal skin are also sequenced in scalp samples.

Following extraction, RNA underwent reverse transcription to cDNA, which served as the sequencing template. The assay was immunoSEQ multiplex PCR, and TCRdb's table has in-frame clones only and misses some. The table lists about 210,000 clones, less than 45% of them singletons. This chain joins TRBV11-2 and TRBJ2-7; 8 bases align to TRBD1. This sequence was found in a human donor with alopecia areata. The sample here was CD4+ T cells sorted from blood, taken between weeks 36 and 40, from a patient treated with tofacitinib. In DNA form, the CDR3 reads TGTGCCAGCAGCTTTGGACAGGGTATCCACGAGCAGTACTTC. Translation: CASSFGQGIHEQYF.